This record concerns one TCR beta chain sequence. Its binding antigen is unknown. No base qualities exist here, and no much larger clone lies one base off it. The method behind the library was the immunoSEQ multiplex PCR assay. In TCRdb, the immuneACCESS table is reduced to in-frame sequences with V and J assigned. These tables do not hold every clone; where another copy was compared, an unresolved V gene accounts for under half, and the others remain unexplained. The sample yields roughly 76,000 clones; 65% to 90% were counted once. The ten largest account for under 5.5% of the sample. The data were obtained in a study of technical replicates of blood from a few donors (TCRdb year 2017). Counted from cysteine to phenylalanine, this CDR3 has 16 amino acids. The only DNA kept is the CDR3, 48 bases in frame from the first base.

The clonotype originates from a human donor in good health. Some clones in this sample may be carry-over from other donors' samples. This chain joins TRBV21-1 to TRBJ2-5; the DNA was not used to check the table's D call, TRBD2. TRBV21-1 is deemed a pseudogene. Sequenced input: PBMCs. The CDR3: CASSTTLRVFQETQYF. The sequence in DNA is TGTGCCAGCAGCACCACTCTGCGGGTTTTTCAAGAGACCCAGTACTTC.